The 5 T cell receptor beta chains below all came from one sample that was sequenced in a study of shared clonotypes between healthy human individuals. The repertoire was sequenced with immunoSEQ multiplex PCR; TCRdb's copy has only in-frame clones and lacks some. The sample includes a few million clones, around 92% seen only once; the top ten take approximately 0.4%. The specimen was naive CD4+ T cells from PBMCs. Subset in this sample: CD45RA+ positively selected. The receptors stem from a man younger than 30 in good health. Some clones in this sample may be carry-over from other donors' samples.

The V call is TRBV28, the J call TRBJ2-7, with 8 nucleotides matching TRBD2. Unmatched junction bases numbered 6, after V lost 8 bases and J lost 0 bases. This CDR3 has 14 amino acids. Germline V gene lookup returns CDR1 MDHEN and CDR2 SYDVKM. CDR3 amino acids: CASGGSGSSYEQYF. The CDR3 DNA follows: TGTGCCAGCGGGGGCAGCGGGAGCTCCTACGAGCAGTACTTC.

The chain uses TRBV6-6 and TRBJ1-5; unclear D gene. The ends were cut back, 4 bases at V and 3 bases at J, with 7 bases in the middle. From germline, CDR1 is MNHNY and CDR2 SVGAGI (reference sequence). CDR3 length equals 13 residues. CDR3 loop: CASSSALNQPQHF. CDR3 sequence (DNA): TGTGCCAGCAGTTCAGCCCTCAATCAGCCCCAGCATTTT.

This chain joins TRBV28 and TRBJ1-5; D is unresolved. CDR1 and CDR2 (germline): MDHEN, SYDVKM. The V and J ends lost 1 base and 5 bases respectively, with 9 bases between them. The CDR3 consists of 14 residues. The CDR3 nucleotides read TGTGCCAGCAGTTTATCAGCAGGCCATCAGCCCCAGCATTTT. This codes for CASSLSAGHQPQHF. The complete variable domain, with remaining parts taken from reference TRBV28 and TRBJ1-5, reads DVKVTQSSRYLVKRTGEKVFLECVQDMDHENMFWYRQDPGLGLRLIYFSYDVKMKEKGDIPEGYSVSREKKERFSLILESASTNQTSMYLCASSLSAGHQPQHFGDGTRLSIL.

A single count supports this clone. Distinct nucleotide sequences in the sample also encode this CDR3. This sequence joins TRBV28 and TRBJ2-6, with D perhaps assigned TRBD1 or TRBD2 (6 bases each). With 9 bases removed from V and 2 bases from J, the gap between germline ends came to 11 bases. The CDR3 is 14 residues long. Germline values: CDR1 MDHEN, CDR2 SYDVKM. This chain's CDR3 is CASVRGAGANVLTF. The DNA for the CDR3 is TGTGCCAGTGTAAGGGGGGCTGGGGCCAACGTCCTGACTTTC.

The chain is built from TRBV4-1 and TRBJ1-4; D remains ambiguous. V lost 1 base, J lost 8 bases, and 17 bases lay in between. The CDR3 runs to 16 residues. Germline CDR1 is MGHRA and CDR2 is YSYEKL. The CDR3 DNA sequence: TGCGCCAGCAGCCAAGCTGGAGGACGGTCCGGGGAAAAACTGTTTTTT. Protein product: CASSQAGGRSGEKLFF.